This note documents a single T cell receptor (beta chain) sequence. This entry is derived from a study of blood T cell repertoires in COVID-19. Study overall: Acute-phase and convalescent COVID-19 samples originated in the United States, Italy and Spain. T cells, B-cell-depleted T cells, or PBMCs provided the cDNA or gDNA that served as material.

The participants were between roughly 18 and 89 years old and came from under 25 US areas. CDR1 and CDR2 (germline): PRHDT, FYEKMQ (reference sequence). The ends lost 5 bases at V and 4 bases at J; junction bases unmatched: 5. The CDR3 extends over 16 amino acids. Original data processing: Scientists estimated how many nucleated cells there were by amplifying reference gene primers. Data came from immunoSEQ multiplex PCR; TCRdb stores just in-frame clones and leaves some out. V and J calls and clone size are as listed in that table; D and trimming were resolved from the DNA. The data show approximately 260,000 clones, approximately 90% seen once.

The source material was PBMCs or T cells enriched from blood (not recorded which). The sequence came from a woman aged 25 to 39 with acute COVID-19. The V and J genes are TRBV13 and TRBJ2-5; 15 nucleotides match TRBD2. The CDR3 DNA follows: TGTGCCAGCAGCCCAAGGACTAGCGGGAGGGGAGAGACCCAGTACTTC. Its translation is CASSPRTSGRGETQYF. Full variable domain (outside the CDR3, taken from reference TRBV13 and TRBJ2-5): AAGVIQSPRHLIKEKRETATLKCYPIPRHDTVYWYQQGPGQDPQFLISFYEKMQSDKGSIPDRFSAQQFSDYHSELNMSSLELGDSALYFCASSPRTSGRGETQYFGPGTRLLVL.